This T cell receptor beta chain was sequenced for a study of Graves' ophthalmopathy and Graves' hyperthyroidism. Study summary: Ophthalmopathy not arising within 18 months of follow-up defined hyperthyroidism as stable.

CDR3 length: 16 residues. V was cut by 4 bases and J by 5 bases, with 20 bases left in between. Overall study findings and caveats: Most thyroid clonotypes with frequency above 0.001 were detected in blood too.

A few counts support this clonotype. The antigen is unknown. Amplification targeted the TCR beta CDR3 regions, with RNA transcripts as the source material. Scientists carried out first-round RT-PCR using HTBI primers and then a second-round multiplex PCR. Using its own MiXCR run on the multiplex PCR reads, TCRdb lists one record per CDR3 protein. The profile shows around 1,200,000 distinct CDR3 sequences, about two fifths of them singletons. Patients were excluded if they had other autoimmune diseases or uncontrolled infections, and likewise if pregnancy or lactation applied. The rearrangement uses TRBV12-3 or TRBV12-4 and TRBJ2-5, with D possibly being TRBD2 (7 bases). This TCR was sampled from an adult man with Graves' hyperthyroidism. The source material was peripheral blood or thyroid tissue (not recorded which). The CDR3 region has the DNA TGTGCCAGCAGTTCCGGCTGGGGGGCGGGGGAGGAGACCCAGTACTTC. Protein product: CASSSGWGAGEETQYF.